This paragraph covers one T cell receptor (beta chain) sequence. What it binds is unknown. The repertoire was sequenced with immunoSEQ multiplex PCR; TCRdb's copy has only in-frame clones and lacks some. The sample holds about 19,000 clones, about 83% seen once. These data come from a study of OX40 agonist ivuxolimab in advanced cancers. Study details: Patient treatment consisted of intravenous ivuxolimab administration every 2 weeks at 0.01 to 10 mg/kg.

Study-wide findings and caveats: Antigen specificity of clonally expanded peripheral T cells was not established. Among T cells, CD8+ cells averaged more expanded clones than CD4+ cells.

Patients who had autoimmune disease history or got systemic immunosuppression were left out. The CDR3 length is 14 residues. Germline values: CDR1 SGHRS, CDR2 YFSETQ. Trimming left V 0 bases short and J 2 bases short, with 6 bases between. The sequencing used CD4+ or CD8+ T cells sorted from blood, collected in a trial of the OX40 agonist ivuxolimab. V is TRBV5-1 and J is TRBJ1-5; D possibly corresponds to TRBD1 (6 bases). This receptor was taken from an adult with an advanced solid tumor such as melanoma, head and neck, liver or kidney cancer. CDR3 protein: CASSLEGGNQPQHF. The CDR3, as DNA: TGCGCCAGCAGCTTGGAGGGGGGCAATCAGCCCCAGCATTTT.